The clone carrying this TCR beta chain was found once. Its target is unknown. The CDR3 runs to 15 residues. Trimming left V 3 bases short and J 5 bases short, with 15 bases between. CDR1 and CDR2 from the germline V gene are KGHDR and SFDVKD. The culture ran for approximately 10 days, and then CD4+ T cells were isolated. Two doses of BNT162b2 or mRNA-1273 vaccine were administered to participants. This record comes from a study of vaccination effects on CD4 cells after COVID-19. Whole-study context: The post-vaccine samples were taken, at the median, 72 days after the second dose. Findings of the study overall: Clones induced by infection and by vaccine showed marked clonal contraction late after vaccination. The study had few convalescent patients and no early post-infection timepoints.

Some clones are missing from TCRdb's copy, which holds only in-frame ones; the method was immunoSEQ multiplex PCR. The repertoire holds tens of thousands of clones, with roughly four fifths as singletons. This TCR was recovered from a human donor who received a COVID-19 vaccine. J is TRBJ2-5 and V is TRBV24-1, with D possibly being TRBD1 or TRBD2 (5 bases each). Source: CD4+ T cells from PBMCs cultured without peptide, taken after COVID-19 vaccination. The CDR3 region is CATSDTRDPGETQYF. The CDR3 DNA sequence: TGTGCCACCAGTGATACCCGGGACCCCGGGGAGACCCAGTACTTC.